The TCR beta chain described here comes from a study of shared clonotypes between healthy human individuals. The method was immunoSEQ multiplex PCR; TCRdb's version includes in-frame clones alone and lacks a portion of them. The sample contains over 95,000 clones, around 66% of which appear only once. This clone showed up just a few times. Germline assignment: CDR1 GTSNPN and CDR2 SVGIG (reference sequence). This CDR3 comprises 15 residues. Trimming cost V 0 bases and J 4 bases; bases outside gene matches: 9. This receptor was obtained from a woman aged 25 to 39 in good health. V and J are TRBV30 and TRBJ2-7, with TRBD1 matching over 7 bases. Sequenced input: memory CD8+ T cells sorted from blood. The subset is: CD45RO+ cells pooled with CCR7-negative TemRA cells. In DNA, the CDR3 is TGTGCCTGGAGTGTAATTGACGGGACAGAGTACGAGCAGTACTTC. Translation gives CAWSVIDGTEYEQYF.